Below are 30 T cell receptor beta chains sequenced from a single sample in a study of regulatory T cells in long-lasting Graves disease. Researchers made TCR beta libraries by using iRepertoire HTBI primers and running Arm-PCR on CDR3 regions. Via MiXCR, TCRdb re-called the multiplex PCR reads, giving one row per CDR3 protein. This sample yields hundreds of thousands of distinct CDR3 sequences, of which approximately 29% are seen a single time; around 42% belongs to the top ten. Stated time point: persistent/refractory GD, antithyroid drugs over 5 years with positive TRAb. PBMC RNA served as the TCR library source. Source: peripheral blood mononuclear cells (PBMCs), taken when the disease was refractory, from a patient treated with antithyroid drugs. The source is a female donor with Graves disease.

V usage is TRBV6-1 and J usage is TRBJ1-4; the D is unclear. The V end lost 5 bases, the J end lost 0 bases, and 7 bases lay between the germline ends. The CDR3 spans 14 residues. Germline CDR1 MNHNS, CDR2 SASEGT. The CDR3 loop is CASSKTPTNEKLFF. In nucleotides, the CDR3 is TGTGCCAGCAGTAAAACCCCAACTAATGAAAAACTGTTTTTT.

The chain links TRBV19 to TRBJ2-5, with 15 bases matching TRBD2. The trim removed 1 base at V and 3 bases at J, leaving 3 bases unmatched. Germline V CDR1 and CDR2: LNHDA, SQIVND (reference sequence). This CDR3 contains 17 residues. This chain's CDR3 is CASSIGTSGRAKETQYF. The CDR3 DNA sequence: TGTGCCAGTAGTATAGGGACTAGCGGGAGGGCCAAAGAGACCCAGTACTTC.

The chain uses TRBV7-6 and TRBJ1-2; D is possibly TRBD1 (6 bases). Germline CDR1 and CDR2: SGHVS and FNYEAQ. The CDR3 is made up of 13 amino acids. V was shortened by 3 bases and J by 6 bases, with 11 bases between the two germline ends. CDR3 coding DNA: TGTGCCAGCAGCTTCCCCGGGACAAATGGCTACACCTTC. Its translation: CASSFPGTNGYTF.

The rearrangement joins TRBV20-1 to TRBJ1-6, with D possibly being TRBD1 (6 bases). Trimming took 2 bases from V and 8 from J, leaving 13 bases between them. The germline V gene has CDR1 DFQATT and CDR2 SNEGSKA (reference sequence). The CDR3 covers 14 residues. The CDR3: CSARPTGPHSPLHF. Written as DNA, the CDR3 is TGCAGTGCTAGACCCACAGGGCCCCATTCACCCCTCCACTTT.

This clonotype was recorded a few times. This chain links TRBV2 with TRBJ1-2; no clear D gene. V was pared by 1 base and J by 0 bases, with 6 bases between. CDR3 length equals 14 residues. Looked up from germline, CDR1 is SNHLY and CDR2 is FYNNEI. The CDR3 protein is CASSEGLANYGYTF. The CDR3 DNA follows: TGTGCCAGCAGTGAAGGTTTAGCTAACTATGGCTACACCTTC.

This clonotype was seen many times. J is TRBJ1-5 and V is TRBV12-3 or TRBV12-4; 9 nucleotides line up with TRBD1. The CDR3 totals 15 residues. The V and J ends lost 6 bases and 2 bases, in that order; junction bases with no gene match: 5. This CDR3 reads CASSEDRGGNQPQHF. CDR3 nucleotides: TGTGCCAGCAGCGAGGACAGGGGAGGCAATCAGCCCCAGCATTTT.

This clonotype has at least ten counts. V and J are TRBV2 and TRBJ1-1; TRBD1 might be the D (6 bases). V shed 2 bases and J shed 4 bases, with 14 bases lying between them. This CDR3 region has 15 residues. CDR1 is SNHLY and CDR2 is FYNNEI in the germline V gene. CDR3 region: CASSEIQGRGTEAFF. The CDR3 nucleotides read TGTGCCAGCAGTGAAATCCAGGGGAGGGGCACTGAAGCTTTCTTT.

This clonotype was counted between two and nine times. The rearrangement links TRBV13 to TRBJ1-2; 7 bases are shared with TRBD1. The V gene's germline CDR1 is PRHDT and CDR2 FYEKMQ (reference sequence). The CDR3 sequence is 15 residues long. With V trimmed by 0 bases and J by 4 bases, 5 bases remained unmatched. The CDR3 loop is CASSLGQGKGYGYTF. The DNA for the CDR3 is TGTGCCAGCAGCTTAGGACAGGGGAAGGGCTATGGCTACACCTTC.

This clonotype has more than one count but fewer than ten. The chain joins TRBV6-2 or TRBV6-3 to TRBJ2-5; D is possibly TRBD2 (6 bases). The ends were cut back, 7 bases at V and 4 bases at J, with 19 bases in the middle. CDR3 length: 15 residues. Germline-derived CDR1 and CDR2 are MNHEY and SVGEGT. CDR3 coding DNA: TGTGCCAGCAATTATGGAGCGGGCCGTCGAGAGACCCAGTACTTC. Translating gives CASNYGAGRRETQYF.

V and J are TRBV20-1 and TRBJ1-3, with TRBD1 matching 7 bases. V lost 3 bases and J lost 1; bases outside the gene matches: 15. The CDR3 is made up of 18 amino acids. Germline CDR1 is DFQATT and CDR2 is SNEGSKA (reference sequence). The CDR3 is CSARRGVGTELSGNTIYF. CDR3 bases: TGCAGTGCTAGGAGGGGCGTTGGGACAGAGCTTTCTGGAAACACCATATATTTT.

The table lists this clonotype with a few counts. The chain carries TRBV25-1 and TRBJ1-1; D uncertain. Trimming pared 3 bases from V and 0 bases from J, leaving 11 bases between. This CDR3 has 15 residues. In germline, CDR1 is MGHDK, CDR2 SYGVNS. The CDR3 nucleotides are TGTGCCAGCAGTGATCGTCCGGGCTTGAACACTGAAGCTTTCTTT. This sequence encodes CASSDRPGLNTEAFF.

The rearrangement joins TRBV7-3 to TRBJ1-1; the D gene is possibly TRBD1 (6 bases). The V end lost 5 bases, the J end lost 7 bases, and 17 bases lay between the germline ends. From germline, CDR1 is SGHTA and CDR2 FQGTGA. This CDR3 is built from 14 residues. CDR3 loop: CASSVSGGWGEAFF. The CDR3 DNA reads as TGTGCCAGCAGCGTCTCCGGGGGCTGGGGTGAAGCTTTCTTT.

The genes are TRBV7-3 and TRBJ1-3; TRBD1 agrees at 8 bases. The CDR3 is 15 amino acids. Germline-derived CDR1 and CDR2 are SGHTA and FQGTGA. The V segment lost 5 bases and the J segment 4 bases; nucleotides outside the gene matches: 7. Here the CDR3 DNA reads TGTGCCAGCAGCAGCCAGGGGGCCGGAGGAAACACCATATATTTT. Protein sequence: CASSSQGAGGNTIYF.

The chain carries TRBV20-1 and TRBJ1-6, with TRBD1 identical over 9 bases. This CDR3 is built from 15 residues. CDR1 and CDR2 from the germline V gene are DFQATT and SNEGSKA (reference sequence). With 3 bases clipped from V and 5 bases from J, the junction kept 5 bases outside the gene matches. The CDR3: CSARSRDRDNSPLHF. The DNA for the CDR3 is TGCAGTGCTAGGAGCCGGGACAGGGATAATTCACCCCTCCACTTT.

The table lists this clonotype with a few counts. The V gene is TRBV20-1, the J gene TRBJ1-2; no clear D gene. This CDR3 region has 17 residues. The V gene lost 0 bases and the J gene lost 0 bases, with 17 bases spanning the gap. Germline V gives CDR1 DFQATT, CDR2 SNEGSKA (reference sequence). The CDR3 coding sequence is TGCAGTGCTAGAGATGTGGCAGCCGAGGCCTCTAACTATGGCTACACCTTC. The encoded protein is CSARDVAAEASNYGYTF.

Many counts were recorded for this clonotype. The rearrangement links TRBV20-1 to TRBJ2-7, with D perhaps matching TRBD1 (6 bases). The ends were cut back, 6 bases at V and 6 bases at J, with 9 bases in the middle. CDR3 length: 10 residues. Per germline, CDR1 DFQATT and CDR2 SNEGSKA (reference sequence). The chain's CDR3 is CSAEQGEQYF. DNA for the CDR3: TGCAGTGCAGAACAGGGCGAGCAGTACTTC.

The chain joins TRBV14 to TRBJ1-1, with D maybe TRBD1 (5 bases). Trimming cost V 0 bases and J 2 bases, with 10 bases left between them. The CDR3 has 15 amino acids. Germline lookup yields CDR1 SGHDN and CDR2 FVKESK. CDR3: CASSQDSGINTEAFF. CDR3 bases: TGTGCCAGCAGCCAAGATTCAGGGATAAACACTGAAGCTTTCTTT.

The chain is built from TRBV9 and TRBJ2-5; perhaps D is TRBD1 or TRBD2 (5 bases each). The ends were cut back, 3 bases at V and 3 bases at J, with 21 bases in the middle. This CDR3 contains 17 residues. Germline CDR1 and CDR2: SGDLS and YYNGEE. CDR3 sequence (DNA): TGTGCCAGCAGCGCGTCGGGACCTCTGGCCTATAAAGAGACCCAGTACTTC. This codes for CASSASGPLAYKETQYF.

The chain is built from TRBV3-1 and TRBJ1-4; no clear D. The germline V gene encodes CDR1 LGHDT and CDR2 YNNKEL (reference sequence). The CDR3 consists of 17 residues. The V end was cut by 0 bases, the J end by 0 bases, with 11 bases between. CDR3 in amino acids: CASSQDEQTATNEKLFF. The CDR3 nucleotides are TGTGCCAGCAGCCAAGATGAGCAGACTGCAACTAATGAAAAACTGTTTTTT.

V is TRBV27 and J is TRBJ1-1; D ambiguous. CDR3 length equals 14 residues. Germline V gene sequence: CDR1 MNHEY, CDR2 SMNVEV (reference sequence). Trimming cost V 5 bases and J 1 base, with 11 bases left between them. The CDR3 nucleotides read TGTGCCAGCAGTATCGACATTACGAACACTGAAGCTTTCTTT. Translation gives CASSIDITNTEAFF.

Only a few counts were recorded for this clonotype. The chain joins TRBV12-3 or TRBV12-4 to TRBJ1-2, with unresolved D. The V end was cut by 6 bases, the J end by 2 bases, with 10 bases between. The CDR3 totals 13 residues. CDR3 in amino acids: CASSRPLNYGYTF. In nucleotides, the CDR3 is TGTGCCAGCAGCCGCCCCCTAAACTATGGCTACACCTTC.

The chain is built from TRBV20-1 and TRBJ1-1, with 7 positions matching TRBD1. The junction had 13 bases not matched to a gene; V was cut back by 5 bases and J by 1 base. CDR1 and CDR2 (germline): DFQATT, SNEGSKA (reference sequence). The CDR3 covers 16 residues. The CDR3, as DNA: TGCAGTGCTCCGGACAGGACATCATTCCGGAACACTGAAGCTTTCTTT. It encodes CSAPDRTSFRNTEAFF.

The chain uses TRBV13 and TRBJ1-5, with D possibly being TRBD1 (5 bases). The CDR3 extends over 15 amino acids. From germline, CDR1 is PRHDT and CDR2 FYEKMQ (reference sequence). Trimming pared 3 bases from V and 7 bases from J, leaving 16 bases between. For the CDR3, the DNA is TGTGCCAGCAGCTTCGGGGCTCGGGGAGAACAGCCCCAGCATTTT. Amino acid sequence: CASSFGARGEQPQHF.

This chain uses TRBV4-2 with TRBJ1-5; D gene uncertain. V was shortened by 0 bases and J by 7 bases, with 19 bases between the two germline ends. Germline V gene lookup returns CDR1 LGHNA and CDR2 YNFKEQ. This CDR3 has 17 amino acids. CDR3 sequence: CASSQDGSSQLGQPQHF. The CDR3, as DNA: TGTGCCAGCAGCCAAGATGGTTCGTCGCAGTTGGGACAGCCCCAGCATTTT.

V gene TRBV5-5 combines with J gene TRBJ1-1; D call uncertain. CDR3 size: 14 residues. The germline CDR1 and CDR2 sequences are SGHKS and YYEKEE (reference sequence). Trimming stripped 2 bases from V and 1 base from J, with 9 bases between. The CDR3: CASSLRRPNTEAFF. CDR3 DNA: TGTGCCAGCAGCTTACGGAGGCCGAACACTGAAGCTTTCTTT.

V is TRBV6-1 and J is TRBJ1-3; 8 bases fit TRBD1. The CDR3 is 19 amino acids. Germline-derived CDR1 and CDR2 are MNHNS and SASEGT. Losses at the gene ends were 6 bases for V and 0 bases for J; bases not matched to a gene: 16. CDR3 loop: CASRLDPWDRRSSGNTIYF. CDR3 coding DNA: TGTGCCAGCAGGCTAGACCCGTGGGACAGGAGGAGCTCTGGAAACACCATATATTTT.

This clonotype has at least ten counts. V and J are TRBV28 and TRBJ1-2, with D tentatively TRBD1 (6 bases). V was pared by 4 bases and J by 6 bases, with 18 bases between. The CDR3 covers 15 residues. Germline-derived CDR1 and CDR2 are MDHEN and SYDVKM. This CDR3 is CASSWSPGGAHGYTF. Here the CDR3 DNA reads TGTGCCAGCAGTTGGAGCCCCGGGGGGGCGCATGGCTACACCTTC.

About this clonotype: A much larger clone lies one base from this, so it may be a read error. The chain is built from TRBV27 and TRBJ1-2; no firm D call. Germline lookup yields CDR1 MNHEY and CDR2 SMNVEV (reference sequence). This CDR3 spans 13 amino acids. CDR3 loop: CASSFRRHYGHTF. The DNA of the CDR3 is TGTGCCAGCTCCTTTCGACGGCACTATGGCCACACCTTC.

This clonotype was recorded at least ten times. The genes are TRBV2 and TRBJ2-7; TRBD1 might be the D (6 bases). The CDR3 is 13 amino acids. Trimming took 4 bases from V and 5 from J, leaving 12 bases between them. The germline CDR1 and CDR2 sequences are SNHLY and FYNNEI. The CDR3 spells CASSVNAGDEQYF. Written as DNA, the CDR3 is TGTGCCAGCAGTGTTAATGCAGGGGACGAGCAGTACTTC.

This clonotype was detected only a few times. The rearrangement links TRBV29-1 to TRBJ1-1; the match to TRBD1 covers 8 bases. Trimming removed 3 bases from V and 9 bases from J; junction bases left unmatched: 6. Germline V gene lookup returns CDR1 SQVTM and CDR2 ANQGSEA. CDR3 length: 12 amino acids. DNA for the CDR3: TGCAGCGTTGAGACAGGGGACGGGAAAGCTTTCTTT. This sequence encodes CSVETGDGKAFF.